What follows are 28 T cell receptor beta chains derived from one specimen sequenced in a study of blood T cell repertoires in COVID-19. TCRdb's copy holds only in-frame clones and misses some; the assay was immunoSEQ multiplex PCR. The profile covers roughly 200,000 clones, with 80% appearing a single time and 6.5% to 8% taken by the ten largest. Specimen: peripheral blood. The receptors were sampled from a man between 65 and 79 years old with active or convalescent COVID-19.

There are a few counts of this clone. This chain uses TRBV6-5 with TRBJ2-7, with TRBD1 identical over 9 bases. This CDR3 is built from 13 residues. J lost 6 bases, V lost 6 bases, and 6 bases had no gene match. The V gene's germline CDR1 is MNHEY and CDR2 SVGAGI. The CDR3 here is CASSPGQGGEQYF. CDR3 sequence (DNA): TGTGCCAGCAGCCCGGGACAGGGTGGCGAGCAGTACTTC.

The V gene is TRBV19, the J gene TRBJ2-7, with D tentatively TRBD1 (5 bases). This CDR3 is 15 amino acids long. Trimming took 0 bases from V and 6 from J, leaving 15 bases between them. The germline gives CDR1 LNHDA, CDR2 SQIVND (reference sequence). CDR3 coding DNA: TGTGCCAGTAGTATAGATGGGGCCGACCAGGGCGAGCAGTACTTC. This sequence encodes CASSIDGADQGEQYF.

The rearrangement uses TRBV10-1 and TRBJ1-4, with D possibly being TRBD1 (5 bases). The V and J ends lost 3 bases and 8 bases respectively, with 10 bases between them. Germline V gives CDR1 WNHNN, CDR2 SYGVQD (reference sequence). This CDR3 is 13 amino acids long. The CDR3, as DNA: TGCGCCAGCAGTGATCGGGGGAAAGAAAAACTGTTTTTT. Amino acids: CASSDRGKEKLFF.

The chain carries TRBV24-1 and TRBJ1-2, with TRBD1 as a possible D gene (6 bases). CDR1 is KGHDR, CDR2 SFDVKD, per germline. The CDR3 covers 14 residues. Trimming shortened V by 1 base and J by 4 bases, and 9 bases separated the two germline ends. CDR3 bases: TGTGCCACCAGTGATTTTGGACAGCTCTATGGCTACACCTTC. Protein product: CATSDFGQLYGYTF.

The genes are TRBV3-1 (or the pseudogene TRBV3-2) and TRBJ1-5; a weak D match, TRBD1 (6 bases). Trimming took 1 base from V and 9 from J, leaving 13 bases between them. The CDR3 spans 14 residues. Germline loops: CDR1 LGHDT, CDR2 YNNKEL (reference sequence). This CDR3 reads CASSQGNREGPQHF. CDR3 DNA: TGTGCCAGCAGCCAAGGGAACAGGGAAGGGCCCCAGCATTTT.

The genes are TRBV7-9 and TRBJ1-6; no definite D call. The length of the CDR3 is 14 residues. Germline assignment: CDR1 SEHNR and CDR2 FQNEAQ (reference sequence). With 5 bases removed from V and 10 bases from J, the gap between germline ends came to 15 bases. The CDR3, as DNA: TGTGCCAGCAGCCTGGAGGCCCGATCCTCACCCCTCCACTTT. It is translated as CASSLEARSSPLHF.

The CDR3 region is CASSQGGAGNYGYTF. The CDR3 DNA sequence: TGTGCCAGCAGCCAGGGGGGTGCAGGGAACTATGGCTACACCTTC. This chain connects TRBV3-1 (or the pseudogene TRBV3-2) to TRBJ1-2, with TRBD1 as a possible D gene (5 bases). V gave up 3 bases and J gave up 2 bases, with 13 bases separating them. CDR1 and CDR2 (germline): LGHDT, YNNKEL (reference sequence). This CDR3 has 15 amino acids.

The chain carries TRBV3-1 (or the pseudogene TRBV3-2) and TRBJ1-6; 9 bases are a match to TRBD1. V shed 2 bases, J shed 5 bases, and the junction held 4 bases outside the gene matches. The CDR3 runs to 16 residues. CDR1 is LGHDT and CDR2 is YNNKEL in the germline V gene (reference sequence). CDR3 sequence reads: CASSQSGTGNNSPLHF. The CDR3 DNA reads as TGTGCCAGCAGCCAATCAGGGACAGGGAATAATTCACCCCTCCACTTT.

The chain uses TRBV2 and TRBJ2-7; D is perhaps TRBD2 (7 bases). Per germline, CDR1 SNHLY and CDR2 FYNNEI. The CDR3 is made up of 15 amino acids. The V gene lost 2 bases and the J gene lost 3 bases, with 14 bases spanning the gap. The CDR3 region has the DNA TGTGCCAGCAGTGAATATGGGGGGGCGGTCTACGAGCAGTACTTC. Its translation: CASSEYGGAVYEQYF.

This chain links TRBV6-1 with TRBJ1-5; weak D call: TRBD1 (5 bases). With 2 bases removed from V and 5 bases from J, the gap between germline ends came to 13 bases. The CDR3 runs 15 residues. Germline V gene sequence: CDR1 MNHNS, CDR2 SASEGT. Here the CDR3 DNA reads TGTGCCAGCAGTGAACGGGTAGGGGTTGATCAGCCCCAGCATTTT. Its translation: CASSERVGVDQPQHF.

In this sample, this clone turned up once. The chain is built from TRBV6-5 and TRBJ2-7; 10 bases align to TRBD1. This CDR3 spans 14 amino acids. J lost 6 bases, V lost 6 bases, and 8 bases had no gene match. CDR1 and CDR2 from the germline V gene are MNHEY and SVGAGI. The CDR3 DNA reads as TGTGCCAGCAGCCTCGACAGGGGGCGCGCCGAGCAGTACTTC. It encodes CASSLDRGRAEQYF.

This clone occurred once. This rearrangement joins TRBV7-2 to TRBJ1-4, with D tentatively TRBD1 (5 bases). V gave up 3 bases and J gave up 1 base, with 9 bases separating them. This CDR3 contains 15 residues. Germline V gives CDR1 SGHTA, CDR2 FQGNSA. CDR3 bases: TGTGCCAGCAGCTTCAGAAGGGGAACTAATGAAAAACTGTTTTTT. Its translation is CASSFRRGTNEKLFF.

This rearrangement joins TRBV5-8 to TRBJ1-5; no clear D. Trimming stripped 6 bases from V and 4 bases from J, with 5 bases between. This CDR3 is 11 amino acids long. Germline CDR1 SGHTS, CDR2 YDEGEE. Here the CDR3 reads CASTVNQPQHF. CDR3 DNA: TGTGCCAGCACCGTTAATCAGCCCCAGCATTTT. Complete variable domain (other parts from reference TRBV5-8 and TRBJ1-5): EAGVTQSPTHLIKTRGQQATLRCSPISGHTSVYWYQQALGLGLQFLLWYDEGEERNRGNFPPRFSGRQFPNYSSELNVNALELEDSALYLCASTVNQPQHFGDGTRLSIL.

J is TRBJ1-1 and V is TRBV2; tentative D call: TRBD1 (5 bases). In germline, CDR1 is SNHLY, CDR2 FYNNEI. This CDR3 is 13 amino acids long. Trimming shortened V by 5 bases and J by 5 bases, and 12 bases separated the two germline ends. DNA of the CDR3: TGTGCCAGCAGTTCCCAGGGAGGTACTGAAGCTTTCTTT. It is translated as CASSSQGGTEAFF.

The CDR3 sequence is CASQQVDYGYTF. In DNA, the CDR3 is TGTGCCAGCCAGCAGGTTGACTATGGCTACACCTTC. This chain uses TRBV2 with TRBJ1-2; D gene uncertain. Germline V lookup: CDR1 SNHLY, CDR2 FYNNEI. The length of the CDR3 is 12 residues. Trimming stripped 8 bases from V and 3 bases from J, with 10 bases between.

The chain employs TRBV5-1 and TRBJ1-1; possibly TRBD1 for D (6 bases). Deletions cut 4 bases from V and 5 bases from J, with 15 bases between. CDR1 and CDR2 from the germline V gene are SGHRS and YFSETQ. The length of the CDR3 is 14 residues. The CDR3 nucleotides are TGCGCCAGCAGCCCGGACTTAGGGGGTACTGAAGCTTTCTTT. Its translation is CASSPDLGGTEAFF.

J is TRBJ2-6 and V is TRBV5-4; D perhaps matches TRBD2 (6 bases). Trimming pared 0 bases from V and 4 bases from J, leaving 11 bases between. The CDR3 is 16 residues long. The germline gives CDR1 SGHNT, CDR2 YYREEE (reference sequence). CDR3 region: CASSLDGGGGANVLTF. CDR3 nucleotides: TGTGCCAGCAGCTTGGATGGGGGAGGCGGGGCCAACGTCCTGACTTTC.

Points on this clone: A single base separates this from a much larger clone, so it may be a read error. In the same sample, other DNA sequences code for this CDR3. The chain couples TRBV5-5 to TRBJ1-4, with TRBD1 identical over 11 bases. J gave up 7 bases and V 2 bases, and 1 base lay outside the gene matches. This CDR3 has 14 residues. The germline CDR1 and CDR2 sequences are SGHKS and YYEKEE (reference sequence). In DNA, the CDR3 is TGTGCCAGCAGCTTAGGGACAGGGGGTGAAAAACTGTTTTTT. It translates to CASSLGTGGEKLFF.

This chain uses TRBV6-1 with TRBJ1-5, with D uncertain. Germline assignment: CDR1 MNHNS and CDR2 SASEGT. The CDR3 spans 13 residues. V lost 3 bases, J lost 0 bases, and 3 bases lay in between. The CDR3 DNA reads TGTGCCAGCAGTGACCATAGCAATCAGCCCCAGCATTTT. Translating it yields CASSDHSNQPQHF.

This rearrangement joins TRBV18 to TRBJ2-7; 7 nucleotides agree with TRBD1. Unmatched junction bases numbered 4, after V lost 2 bases and J lost 6 bases. The length of the CDR3 is 13 residues. CDR1 is KGHSH and CDR2 is LQKENI in the germline V gene. CDR3 protein: CASSPGQASEQYF. The CDR3 nucleotides are TGTGCCAGCTCACCAGGACAGGCTTCCGAGCAGTACTTC.

The chain couples TRBV15 to TRBJ2-7, with TRBD1 matching 7 bases. V lost 1 base and J lost 4; bases outside the gene matches: 4. Germline lookup yields CDR1 LNHNV and CDR2 YYDKDF (reference sequence). This CDR3 spans 14 amino acids. The CDR3 DNA sequence: TGTGCCACCAGCAGAGGGGGGACAGTATACGAGCAGTACTTC. It encodes CATSRGGTVYEQYF.

V gene TRBV6-6 combines with J gene TRBJ1-2; the D is unclear. The V gene lost 0 bases and the J gene lost 12 bases, with 14 bases spanning the gap. The germline gives CDR1 MNHNY, CDR2 SVGAGI (reference sequence). The CDR3 covers 13 residues. CDR3 DNA sequence: TGTGCCAGCAGTTACTCTGGCGAGGATCGGCACACCTTC. This gives the protein CASSYSGEDRHTF.

CDR3 DNA sequence: TGTGCCAGCTCAATCGGACAGGGGAACACTGAAGCTTTCTTT. This gives the protein CASSIGQGNTEAFF. This sequence joins TRBV18 and TRBJ1-1; 8 bases align to TRBD1. Germline CDR1 reads KGHSH; CDR2 reads LQKENI. The CDR3 has 14 residues. V was clipped by 5 bases and J by 1 base; unmatched bases: 3.

The chain joins TRBV5-1 to TRBJ2-1, with D possibly TRBD1 on 5 matching bases. The CDR3 is 16 residues long. V lost 2 bases to trimming and J lost 0 bases, with 12 bases between them. The germline gives CDR1 SGHRS, CDR2 YFSETQ. CDR3 sequence reads: CASSLTGSASYNEQFF. The CDR3 bases are TGCGCCAGCAGCTTAACAGGCTCGGCCTCCTACAATGAGCAGTTCTTC.

As DNA, the CDR3 is TGTGCCAGCAGCCCCCGACAGGAAGGGTCACCCCTCCACTTT. The encoded protein is CASSPRQEGSPLHF. The rearrangement joins TRBV9 to TRBJ1-6; D is perhaps TRBD1 (6 bases). The CDR3 extends over 14 amino acids. Germline CDR1 reads SGDLS; CDR2 reads YYNGEE. V shed 4 bases and J shed 10 bases, with 15 bases lying between them. The full variable domain, its missing parts supplied by reference TRBV9 and TRBJ1-6, is DSGVTQTPKHLITATGQRVTLRCSPRSGDLSVYWYQQSLDQGLQFLIQYYNGEERAKGNILERFSAQQFPDLHSELNLSSLELGDSALYFCASSPRQEGSPLHFGNGTRLTVT.

CDR3 residues: CASSQAIRSYEQYF. The DNA for the CDR3 is TGTGCCAGCAGCCAGGCAATTCGGAGCTACGAGCAGTACTTC. The chain links TRBV14 to TRBJ2-7, with D unresolved. V lost 3 bases, J lost 3 bases, and 12 bases lay in between. The CDR3 has 14 residues. Germline V lookup: CDR1 SGHDN, CDR2 FVKESK.

J is TRBJ2-1 and V is TRBV5-4, with 12 nucleotides matching TRBD2. This CDR3 has 16 amino acids. V shed 0 bases, J shed 6 bases, and the junction held 4 bases outside the gene matches. Germline assignment: CDR1 SGHNT and CDR2 YYREEE (reference sequence). The DNA of the CDR3 is TGTGCCAGCAGCTTGGTTGGACTAGCGGGGTCCAATGAGCAGTTCTTC. Amino acids: CASSLVGLAGSNEQFF.

The V and J genes are TRBV9 and TRBJ2-3; D might be TRBD2 (6 bases). CDR3 length equals 15 residues. CDR1 is SGDLS and CDR2 is YYNGEE in the germline V gene. Trimming pared 1 base from V and 5 bases from J, leaving 14 bases between. DNA of the CDR3: TGTGCCAGCAGCGTAAAGGGGACTTATCTAGATACGCAGTATTTT. Translating it yields CASSVKGTYLDTQYF.